This T cell receptor beta chain appears in the sequencing data of a study of spatial heterogeneity in lung cancer. At the level of the study: Detected sequences consistently included more beta-chain ones than alpha-chain ones. An average of more than ten raw reads was observed per unique TCR and UMI combination.

In regard to this clonotype: This beta chain lies outside the target of a library built for alpha chains; its clone size means little.

The time point denotes: sample taken at primary tumor resection. Researchers sequenced whole RNA taken from tumor, nontumor lung or frozen PBMC without sorting. A distinct unique molecular identifier was carried by each TCR cDNA molecule. TCRdb reprocessed the 5' RACE reads via MiXCR and lists one record per CDR3 protein. The sample holds around 170 distinct CDR3 sequences, 26% seen once. Germline assignment: CDR1 SEHNR and CDR2 FQNEAQ (reference sequence). The CDR3 runs 12 residues. V lost 5 bases and J 5 bases, leaving 7 bases between the germline ends. The origin of this receptor is a male donor with early-stage non-small cell lung cancer. The sample consisted of normal lung tissue next to the tumor, taken at surgery. The rearrangement uses TRBV7-9 and TRBJ2-1, with D possibly matching TRBD1 (6 bases). This CDR3 is CASSQGNNEQFF. Here the CDR3 DNA reads TGTGCCAGCAGCCAGGGGAACAATGAGCAGTTCTTC.